This TCR beta chain emerged from a study of blood T cell repertoires in COVID-19 (dated by TCRdb to the early 2020s). About the full investigation: Samples covering the acute and convalescent phases of COVID-19 were provided by collaborators in the United States, Italy and Spain. Samples were obtained from the ongoing ImmuneRACE study (first 160 participants) and from about 1,300 subjects provided by 6 global collaborators. HLA class I and class II types, where available, came from metadata supplied by the sample provider rather than from assay-based typing. Subjects who had been exposed to COVID-19, were actively infected with it, or had recovered from it provided the deeply sampled blood TCRbeta repertoires that made up the dataset. The repertoires were released in a freely available public database intended as a resource for research on the immune response to SARS-CoV-2. The material from the prospective study consisted of cDNA or gDNA derived from T cells, B-cell-depleted T cells, or PBMCs. Sample metadata almost always included a de-identified subject ID, COVID-19 status, age in years and sex. What the work shows at the level of the full study, not this receptor alone: The amount of clinical and demographic metadata varied by source and participant and was provided uncurated.

In the case of this clone: The target of this receptor is not known. Qualities for individual bases were not recorded, and no much larger clone is one base off.

The immunoSEQ Assay, a bias-controlled multiplex PCR, was used to amplify TCRbeta CDR3 regions from genomic DNA. The paper's processing steps were these. Nucleated cell counts per sample were estimated from amplification of reference gene primers within the assay. To quantify the absolute abundance of each unique TCRbeta CDR3 rearrangement, sequence reads were collapsed and filtered. Productive Simpson clonality was computed per sample as the square root of Simpson's diversity index over productive rearrangements. What TCRdb holds here is the immuneACCESS table cut down to in-frame rearrangements. Part of the clones is not present; checked against another copy, under half of the missing clones reflect an unresolved V gene, and the others are unexplained. The V and J calls and clone size were taken over from that table, and D and trimming were inferred from the DNA. In this sample the table shows 200,000 to 250,000 clones, approximately 90% of which occur a single time. The ten largest clones represent approximately 0.77% of the sample.

V and J are truncated by 4 bases and 5 bases respectively, leaving an intervening sequence of 12 bases. The CDR3 runs 14 amino acids, cysteine and phenylalanine included. The only DNA kept is the CDR3, 42 bases in frame from the first base. The germline V gene encodes CDR1 SGHKS and CDR2 YYEKEE (reference sequence). In Seattle, one collaborating source enrolled patients while the infection was active and tracked those patients longitudinally over the course of disease. The collaborating institutions used their own protocols to collect whole blood in K2EDTA tubes. For TCRbeta analysis, collaborators shipped samples as frozen whole blood, isolated PBMCs, or DNA extracted from either of those sample types.

This receptor was identified in a man aged 60-69 years with COVID-19, enrolled during active disease. Sequencing input: peripheral blood. The sequence links TRBV5-5 to TRBJ1-4; matching of 6 bases hints at TRBD1 as the D gene. The CDR3: CASSLRGRNEKLFF. Here is the DNA: TGTGCCAGCAGCCTCAGGGGAAGAAATGAAAAACTGTTTTTT.